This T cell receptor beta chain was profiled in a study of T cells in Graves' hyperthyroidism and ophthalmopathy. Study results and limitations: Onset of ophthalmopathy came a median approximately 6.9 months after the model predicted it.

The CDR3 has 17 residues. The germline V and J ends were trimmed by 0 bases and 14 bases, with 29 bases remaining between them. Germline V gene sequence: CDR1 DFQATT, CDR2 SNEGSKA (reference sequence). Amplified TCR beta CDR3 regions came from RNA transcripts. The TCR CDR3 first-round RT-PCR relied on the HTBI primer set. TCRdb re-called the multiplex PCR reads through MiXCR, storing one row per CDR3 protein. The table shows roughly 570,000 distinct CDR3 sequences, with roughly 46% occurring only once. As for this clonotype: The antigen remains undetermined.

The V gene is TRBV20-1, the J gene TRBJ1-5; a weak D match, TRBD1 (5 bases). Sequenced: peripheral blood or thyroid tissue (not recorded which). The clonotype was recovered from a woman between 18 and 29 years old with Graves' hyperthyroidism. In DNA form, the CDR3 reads TGCAGTGCTAGAGATCAGGGACTAGCGGGAGGGAGTCCCTACGAGCATTTT. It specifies CSARDQGLAGGSPYEHF.